This TCR beta chain was identified in a study of CD8 T cells in ankylosing spondylitis (dated by TCRdb to the late 2010s). Describing the broader study: The study set out to find disease-linked TCR variants by profiling T cell receptor beta repertoires in ankylosing spondylitis patients and healthy donors. The full study cohort was made up of roughly 25 ankylosing spondylitis patients and over 90 healthy donors. Peripheral blood was sampled, and synovial fluid was additionally collected from ankylosing spondylitis patients.

The study at large found these results: In peripheral blood, the disease-linked clones were found at relatively low frequencies and had a CD8+ phenotype. Blood from ankylosing spondylitis patients appeared to be characterized by a TCR beta motif composed of eight highly homologous amino acid variants. Some of the motif variants had been reported before in the synovial fluid and blood of reactive arthritis patients, a finding that suggests common disease-initiation mechanisms. The disease-linked clones were reported as significantly enriched in matched synovial fluid samples from ankylosing spondylitis patients.

CDR1 ENHRY and CDR2 SYGVKD are derived from the germline V gene. Trimming costs V 3 bases and J 10 bases, and their ends lie 16 bases apart. Measured from the cysteine to the phenylalanine, the CDR3 is 14 residues long. Only the CDR3 part of the read is kept: 42 bases, read in frame from the first base. The instrument was an Illumina HiSeq 2500. TCR beta libraries were prepared by quantitative 5'-RACE with molecular barcodes. The authors processed their data as follows. Disease-linked TCR variants were identified with a new computational method built on a probabilistic model of VDJ rearrangement. TCRdb reanalyzed the raw reads on its own, using fastp at Q25 for trimming and MiXCR for clone calling, and kept in-frame beta chains. Identical CDR3 protein sequences are pooled into one entry, listed with their most common genes and DNA. In this record, the V and J calls reflect TCRdb's handling and not the investigators' own analysis. Counted in this sample were fewer than 550,000 distinct CDR3 sequences; about 5% of them appeared once. The ten largest make up around 3.6% of the sample.

This clonotype was counted at least ten times. The antigen it binds to is not known. Base qualities are missing; no much larger clone stands one base away. The sample taken for sequencing was blood, either unsorted or a sorted T cell fraction (not recorded which). The chain is assembled from TRBV10-3 and TRBJ2-1, with the D gene not clear enough to name. This sequence originates from a male donor with ankylosing spondylitis. The CDR3 is CAISDFGLRHEQFF. The sequenced DNA: TGTGCCATCAGTGATTTCGGTTTGCGGCACGAGCAGTTCTTC.